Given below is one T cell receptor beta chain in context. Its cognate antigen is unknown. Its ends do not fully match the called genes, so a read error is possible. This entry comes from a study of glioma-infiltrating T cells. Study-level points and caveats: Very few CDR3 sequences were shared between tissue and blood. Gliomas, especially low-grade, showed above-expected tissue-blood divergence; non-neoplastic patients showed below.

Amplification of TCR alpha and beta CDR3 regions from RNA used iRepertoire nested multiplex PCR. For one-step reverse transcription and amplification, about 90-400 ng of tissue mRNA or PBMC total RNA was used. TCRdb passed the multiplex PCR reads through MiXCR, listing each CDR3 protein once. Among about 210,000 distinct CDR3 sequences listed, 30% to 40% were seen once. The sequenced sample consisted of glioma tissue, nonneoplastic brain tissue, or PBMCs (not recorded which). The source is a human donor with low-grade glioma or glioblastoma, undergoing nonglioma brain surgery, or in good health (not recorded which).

The CDR3 loop is CSVPYFGLAGGEAQYF. The CDR3 nucleotides are TGCAGCGTTCCCTACTTCGGACTAGCGGGAGGAGAGGCCCAGTACTTC. This chain uses TRBV29-1 with TRBJ2-5; 14 bases are a match to TRBD2. Germline CDR1 is SQVTM and CDR2 is ANQGSEA. The CDR3 sequence is 16 residues long.